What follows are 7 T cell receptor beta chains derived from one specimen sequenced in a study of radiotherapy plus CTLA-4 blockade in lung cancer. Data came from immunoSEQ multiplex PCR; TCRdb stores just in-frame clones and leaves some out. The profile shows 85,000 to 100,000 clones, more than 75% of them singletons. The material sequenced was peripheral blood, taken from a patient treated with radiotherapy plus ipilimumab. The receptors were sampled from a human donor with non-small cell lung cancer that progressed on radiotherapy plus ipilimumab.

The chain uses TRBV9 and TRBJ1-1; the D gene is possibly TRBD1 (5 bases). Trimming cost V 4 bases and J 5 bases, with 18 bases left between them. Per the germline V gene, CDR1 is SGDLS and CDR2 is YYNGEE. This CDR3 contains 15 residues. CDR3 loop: CASSPGHLGGTEAFF. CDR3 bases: TGTGCCAGCAGCCCCGGACACCTGGGAGGGACTGAAGCTTTCTTT.

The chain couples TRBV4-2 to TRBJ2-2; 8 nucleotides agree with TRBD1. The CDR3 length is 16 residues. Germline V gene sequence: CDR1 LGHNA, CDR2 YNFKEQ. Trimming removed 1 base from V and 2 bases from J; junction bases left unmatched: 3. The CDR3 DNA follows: TGTGCCAGCAGCCAAGCCGGACAGGGTAACACCGGGGAGCTGTTTTTT. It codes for CASSQAGQGNTGELFF.

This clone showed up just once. The CDR3 DNA reads TGTGCCAGCAGCTTCGCCACAGATACGCAGTATTTT. This codes for CASSFATDTQYF. The chain has TRBV7-8 and TRBJ2-3; the D is unclear. This CDR3 is 12 amino acids long. The V gene's germline CDR1 is SGHVS and CDR2 FQNEAQ. The germline V and J ends were trimmed by 3 bases and 2 bases, with 3 bases remaining between them. Filled out from reference TRBV7-8 and TRBJ2-3, the complete variable domain reads GAGVSQSPRYKVAKRGQDVALRCDPISGHVSLFWYQQALGQGPEFLTYFQNEAQLDKSGLPSDRFFAERPEGSVSTLKIQRTQQEDSAVYLCASSFATDTQYFGPGTRLTVL.

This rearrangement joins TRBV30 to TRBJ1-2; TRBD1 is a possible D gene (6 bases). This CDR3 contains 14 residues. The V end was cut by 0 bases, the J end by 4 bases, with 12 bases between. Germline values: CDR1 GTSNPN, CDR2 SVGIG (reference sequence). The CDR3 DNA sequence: TGTGCCTGGAGTGTAAGGGGGTTTCGCTATGGCTACACCTTC. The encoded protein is CAWSVRGFRYGYTF.

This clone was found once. In nucleotides, the CDR3 is TGCGCCAGCAGCTTGGCGCAGGGGCTTCGCGGGGAGACCCAGTACTTC. Amino acids: CASSLAQGLRGETQYF. The V call is TRBV5-1, the J call TRBJ2-5, with a tentative D call TRBD1 (6 bases). The CDR3 sequence is 16 residues long. Trimming left V 0 bases short and J 5 bases short, with 17 bases between. Looked up from germline, CDR1 is SGHRS and CDR2 is YFSETQ.

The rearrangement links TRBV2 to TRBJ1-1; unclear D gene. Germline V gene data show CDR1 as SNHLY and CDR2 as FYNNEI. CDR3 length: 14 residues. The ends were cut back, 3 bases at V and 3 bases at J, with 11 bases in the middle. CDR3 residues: CASSDNRMYTEAFF. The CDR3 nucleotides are TGTGCCAGCAGTGACAATCGAATGTACACTGAAGCTTTCTTT.

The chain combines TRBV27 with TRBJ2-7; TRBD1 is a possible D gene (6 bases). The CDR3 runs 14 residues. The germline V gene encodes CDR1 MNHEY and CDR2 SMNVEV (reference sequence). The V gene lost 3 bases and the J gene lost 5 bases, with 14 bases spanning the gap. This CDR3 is CASSFTGTSNEQYF. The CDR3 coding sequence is TGTGCCAGCAGTTTTACCGGGACATCGAACGAGCAGTACTTC.